This T cell receptor (beta chain) was retrieved from a study of T cells in Graves' hyperthyroidism and ophthalmopathy. Study conclusions and caveats: Prediction of ophthalmopathy progression came a median 6.5 months pre-onset.

About this clonotype itself: Its antigen remains unknown.

The CDR3 contains 16 residues. Germline trimming cut 8 bases from V and 1 base from J; bases unmatched to any gene: 6. Germline CDR1 LNHNV, CDR2 YYDKDF (reference sequence). TCR beta CDR3 region amplification was performed from RNA transcripts. The HTBI set primed first-round TCR CDR3 RT-PCR. TCRdb re-derived calls from the multiplex PCR reads in MiXCR, one entry per CDR3 protein. The sample shows hundreds of thousands of distinct CDR3 sequences, 40% to 55% of them seen only once. What was sequenced was peripheral blood or thyroid tissue (not recorded which). The receptor was isolated from a woman aged 18-29 years with Graves' hyperthyroidism. The rearrangement uses TRBV15 and TRBJ2-6; 9 positions match TRBD1. Here the CDR3 DNA reads TGTGCCACCGACAAGGGACAGGGTTCTGGGGCCAACGTCCTGACTTTC. It is translated as CATDKGQGSGANVLTF.